The rows below give T cell receptor beta chains drawn from one sample of a study of shared clonotypes between healthy human individuals. Sequencing used immunoSEQ multiplex PCR; TCRdb keeps in-frame clones, though not all of them. There are fewer than 850,000 clones in the sample; more than 70% occur only once, and under 2% lies in the top ten. The source material was memory CD4+ T cells sorted from blood. The receptors were sampled from a woman in her 30s in good health. Both conserved end residues are part of each CDR3. D genes are given only for firm matches. Size is stated for part of the rows, as once, few or many counts, or as a class when the clone is expanded.

TRBJ1-2 | TRBV5-1 | TRBD1 | once | CASRRDSYYGYTF | TGCGCCAGCAGACGGGACAGCTACTATGGCTACACCTTC
TRBJ2-7 | TRBV6-5 | NA | NA | CASSYSRDRAPYEQYF | TGTGCCAGCAGCTACTCGAGGGACCGGGCCCCCTACGAGCAGTACTTC
TRBJ2-1 | TRBV19 | TRBD1 | NA | CASSIDAGTGGYNEQFF | TGTGCCAGTAGTATAGATGCCGGCACAGGGGGCTACAATGAGCAGTTCTTC
TRBJ2-7 | TRBV28 | NA | NA | CASSSTTGATYEQYF | TGTGCCAGCAGTTCGACGACAGGAGCTACCTACGAGCAGTACTTC
TRBJ1-5 | TRBV7-3 | TRBD1 | NA | CASSRTGGGQPQHF | TGTGCCAGCAGCCGGACAGGGGGAGGTCAGCCCCAGCATTTT
TRBJ2-7 | TRBV15 | NA | NA | CATSRGDREAEQYF | TGTGCCACCAGCAGAGGAGACAGGGAGGCCGAGCAGTACTTC
TRBJ1-2 | TRBV5-4 | NA | NA | CASSPPLEGGGYTF | TGTGCCAGCAGCCCCCCCCTAGAGGGAGGCGGCTACACCTTC
TRBJ2-5 | TRBV19 | NA | NA | CASSSGETQYF | TGTGCCAGTAGTAGCGGCGAGACCCAGTACTTC
TRBJ1-5 | TRBV7-2 | TRBD1 | NA | CATGTGFYSNQPQHF | TGTGCCACCGGGACAGGGTTTTATAGCAATCAGCCCCAGCATTTT
TRBJ1-5 | TRBV28 | NA | NA | CASSFGTAQPQHF | TGTGCCAGCAGTTTCGGGACCGCTCAGCCCCAGCATTTT
TRBJ2-1 | TRBV19 | NA | NA | CASSPAFNEQFF | TGTGCCAGTAGTCCGGCATTCAATGAGCAGTTCTTC